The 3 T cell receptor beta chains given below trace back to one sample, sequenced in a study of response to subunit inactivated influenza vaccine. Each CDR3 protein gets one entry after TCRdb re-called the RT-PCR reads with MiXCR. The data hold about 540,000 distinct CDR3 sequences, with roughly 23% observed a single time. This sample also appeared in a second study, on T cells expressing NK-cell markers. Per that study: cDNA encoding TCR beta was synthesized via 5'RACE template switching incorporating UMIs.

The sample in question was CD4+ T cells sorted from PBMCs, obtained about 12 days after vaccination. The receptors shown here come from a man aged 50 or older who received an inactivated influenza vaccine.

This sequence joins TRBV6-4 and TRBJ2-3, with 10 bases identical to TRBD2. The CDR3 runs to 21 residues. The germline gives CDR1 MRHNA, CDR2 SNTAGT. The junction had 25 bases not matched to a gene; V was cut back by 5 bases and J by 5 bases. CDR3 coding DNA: TGTGCCAGCAGTAGACCCATGGAGCGGGGGGGCCACGGTTTGGTACTAGATACGCAGTATTTT. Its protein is CASSRPMERGGHGLVLDTQYF.

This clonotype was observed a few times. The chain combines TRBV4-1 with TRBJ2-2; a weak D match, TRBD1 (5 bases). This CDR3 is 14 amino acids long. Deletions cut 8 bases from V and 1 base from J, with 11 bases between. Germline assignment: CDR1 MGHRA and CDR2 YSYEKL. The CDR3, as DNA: TGCGCCAGCCTCGACAGCCTGAACACCGGGGAGCTGTTTTTT. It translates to CASLDSLNTGELFF.

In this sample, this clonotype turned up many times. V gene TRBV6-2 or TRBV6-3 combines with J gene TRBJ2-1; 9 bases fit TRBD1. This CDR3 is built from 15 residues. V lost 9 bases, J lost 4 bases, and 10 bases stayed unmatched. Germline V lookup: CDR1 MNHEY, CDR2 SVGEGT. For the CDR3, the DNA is TGTGCCAGTAAATCCGGGACAGGGAGTTACAATGAGCAGTTCTTC. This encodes CASKSGTGSYNEQFF.